The clone carrying this T cell receptor beta chain was counted at least ten times. Its antigen remains unknown. Time point: patch test 2, 6 weeks after DPC sensitization. Documented treatment: therapeutic diphenylcyclopropenone sensitization with weekly scalp DPC. It was the library that attached unique molecular identifiers to individual cDNA molecules. In the original analysis: Ranging from roughly 20,000 to 750,000, TCR counts per sample had a median value of around 90,000. TCRdb passed the RACE reads through MiXCR, listing each CDR3 protein once. TCRdb, not the authors, supplied the V and J calls. Of more than 70,000 distinct CDR3 sequences listed, 11% are singletons. The CDR3 loop spans 17 amino acids. Germline loops: CDR1 SGHAT, CDR2 FQNNGV. The V segment lost 5 bases and the J segment 4 bases; nucleotides outside the gene matches: 11. The sample comes from a study of human T cells and chemical hapten exposure. General study results and limits: DPC sensitization produced no change in TCRs with frequency above 1 in 1000. Versus controls, expanded TCRs had significantly more large CDR3 similarity clusters.

Source: whole blood, taken in connection with sensitization to the hapten diphenylcyclopropenone (DPC). The chain links TRBV11-2 to TRBJ2-2; 9 nucleotides match TRBD2. The TCR originated in a man younger than 30 with alopecia areata. Some clones in this sample may be carry-over from other donors' samples. In DNA form, the CDR3 reads TGTGCCAGCAGCGGTCGGCGGGGGGGCCTAGGCACCGGGGAGCTGTTTTTT. Amino acids: CASSGRRGGLGTGELFF.